This TCR beta chain was identified during a study of shared clonotypes between healthy human individuals. From CD4+ cells came CD45RA+ naive and CD45RA-negative memory subsets. The study's findings and limits: The low donor count limited represented genetic and exposure-history diversity.

Germline loops: CDR1 SGHTA, CDR2 FQGTGA. This CDR3 comprises 13 residues. V lost 3 bases and J lost 8; bases outside the gene matches: 6. Evenly divided among several immunoSEQ plates was the genomic DNA of each subset. TCRdb's table, derived via immunoSEQ multiplex PCR, lists solely in-frame clones and lacks some. This table has fewer than 3 million clones, approximately 90% appearing once. With respect to this clone: Its antigen is unknown.

V is TRBV7-3 and J is TRBJ1-2; 7 positions agree with TRBD1. The TCR comes from a man aged 18 to 29 in good health. Some clones in this sample may be carry-over from other donors' samples. The sequencing sample was made of naive CD4+ T cells from PBMCs. Subset indicated: CD45RA+ positively selected. The CDR3 bases are TGTGCCAGCAGCTTTCCGGGACAGAGGGGCTACACCTTC. Residues: CASSFPGQRGYTF.